This T cell receptor beta chain was documented in a study of blood T cell repertoires in COVID-19. About the research overall: There were acute and convalescent COVID-19 samples, and they came from the United States, Italy and Spain. Nucleic acid was either cDNA or gDNA, and it came from T cells, B-cell-depleted T cells, or PBMCs.

This CDR3 is built from 15 residues. With 2 bases clipped from V and 5 bases from J, the junction kept 7 bases outside the gene matches. Looked up from germline, CDR1 is LGHDT and CDR2 is YNNKEL (reference sequence). Original data processing: How many nucleated cells were present was estimated from reference gene primer amplification. Libraries were prepared by immunoSEQ multiplex PCR; TCRdb keeps only in-frame clonotypes and omits some of them. From that table come the V and J calls and clone size; the DNA was used to work out D and trimming. The profile shows roughly 250,000 clones, about 89% of them singletons.

Source material: peripheral blood. The chain joins TRBV3-1 (or the pseudogene TRBV3-2) to TRBJ1-2; 8 nucleotides agree with TRBD1. This clonotype was sampled from a young man with acute or convalescent COVID-19. CDR3 DNA sequence: TGTGCCAGCAGCCAAAACGGACAGGGAGTTTATGGCTACACCTTC. Translation: CASSQNGQGVYGYTF.